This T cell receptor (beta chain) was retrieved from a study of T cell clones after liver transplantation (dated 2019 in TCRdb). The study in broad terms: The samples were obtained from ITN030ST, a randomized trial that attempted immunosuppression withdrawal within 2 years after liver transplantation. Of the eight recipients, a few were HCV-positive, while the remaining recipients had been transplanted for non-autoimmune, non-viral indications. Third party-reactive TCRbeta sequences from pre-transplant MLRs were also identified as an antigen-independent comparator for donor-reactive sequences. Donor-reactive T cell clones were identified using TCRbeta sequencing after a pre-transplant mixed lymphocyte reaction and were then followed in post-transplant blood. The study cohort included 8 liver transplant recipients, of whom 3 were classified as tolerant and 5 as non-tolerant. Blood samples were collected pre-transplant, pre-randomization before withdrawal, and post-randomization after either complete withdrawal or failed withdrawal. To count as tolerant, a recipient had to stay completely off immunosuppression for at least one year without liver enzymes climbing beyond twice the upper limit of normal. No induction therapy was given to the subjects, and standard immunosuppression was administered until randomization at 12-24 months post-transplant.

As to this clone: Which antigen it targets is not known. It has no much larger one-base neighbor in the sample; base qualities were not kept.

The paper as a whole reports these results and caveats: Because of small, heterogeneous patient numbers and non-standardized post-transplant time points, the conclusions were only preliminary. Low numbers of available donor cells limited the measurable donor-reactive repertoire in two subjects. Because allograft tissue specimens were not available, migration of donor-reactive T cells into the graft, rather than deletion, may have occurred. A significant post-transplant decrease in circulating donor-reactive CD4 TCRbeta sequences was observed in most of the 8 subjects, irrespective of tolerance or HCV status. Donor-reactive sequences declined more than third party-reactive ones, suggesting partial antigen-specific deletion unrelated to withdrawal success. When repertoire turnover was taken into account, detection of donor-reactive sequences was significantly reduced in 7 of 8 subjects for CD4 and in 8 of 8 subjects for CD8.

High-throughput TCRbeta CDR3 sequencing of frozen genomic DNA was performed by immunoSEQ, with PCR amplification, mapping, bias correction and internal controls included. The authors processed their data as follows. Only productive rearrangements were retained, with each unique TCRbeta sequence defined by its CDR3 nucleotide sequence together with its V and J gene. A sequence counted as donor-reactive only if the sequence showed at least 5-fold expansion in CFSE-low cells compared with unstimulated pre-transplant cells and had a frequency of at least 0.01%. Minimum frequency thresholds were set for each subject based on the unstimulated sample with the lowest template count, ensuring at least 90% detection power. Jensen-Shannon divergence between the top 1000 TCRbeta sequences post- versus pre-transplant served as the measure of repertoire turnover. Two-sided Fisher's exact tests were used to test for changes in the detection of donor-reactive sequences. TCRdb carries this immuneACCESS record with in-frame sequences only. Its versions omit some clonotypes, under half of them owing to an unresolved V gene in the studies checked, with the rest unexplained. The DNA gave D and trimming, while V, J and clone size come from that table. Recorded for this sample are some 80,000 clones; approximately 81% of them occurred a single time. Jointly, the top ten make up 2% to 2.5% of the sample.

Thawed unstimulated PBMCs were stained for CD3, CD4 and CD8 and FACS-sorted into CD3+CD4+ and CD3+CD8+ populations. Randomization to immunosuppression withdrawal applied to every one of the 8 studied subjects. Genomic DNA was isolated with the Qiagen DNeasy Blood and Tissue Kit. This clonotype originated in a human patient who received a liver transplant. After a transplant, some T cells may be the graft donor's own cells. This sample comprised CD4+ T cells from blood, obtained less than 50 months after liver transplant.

The sequenced DNA: TGTGCCAGCAGTGAACAAGGGACAGGGCAAGAGACCCAGTACTTC. Its protein is CASSEQGTGQETQYF. In this chain, TRBV2 is recombined with TRBJ2-5, and 9 junction bases match TRBD1. The germline V gene sets CDR1 to SNHLY and CDR2 to FYNNEI. Trimming removed 2 bases from V and 2 bases from J; the gene matches leave 3 bases unexplained. Its CDR3 holds 15 amino acids, cysteine through phenylalanine. CDR3 DNA is the only sequence kept; it has 45 bases, read in frame from the first base.